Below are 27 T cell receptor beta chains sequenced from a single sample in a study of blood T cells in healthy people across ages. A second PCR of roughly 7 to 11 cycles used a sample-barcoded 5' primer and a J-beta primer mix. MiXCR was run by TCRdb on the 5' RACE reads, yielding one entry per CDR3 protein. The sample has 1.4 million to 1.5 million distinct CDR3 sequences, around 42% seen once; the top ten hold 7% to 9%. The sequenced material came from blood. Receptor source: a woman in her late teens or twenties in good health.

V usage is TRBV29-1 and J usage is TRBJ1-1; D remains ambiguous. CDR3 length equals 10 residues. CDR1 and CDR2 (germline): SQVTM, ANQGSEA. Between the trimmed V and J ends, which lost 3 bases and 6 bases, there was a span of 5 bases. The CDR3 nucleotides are TGCAGCGTTGATTTAGCTGAAGCTTTCTTT. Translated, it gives CSVDLAEAFF.

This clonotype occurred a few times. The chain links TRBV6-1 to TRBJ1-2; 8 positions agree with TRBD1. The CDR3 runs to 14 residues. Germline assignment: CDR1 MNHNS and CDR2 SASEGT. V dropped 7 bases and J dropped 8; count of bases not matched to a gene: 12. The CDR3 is CASNGQGGTGGYTF. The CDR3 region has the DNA TGTGCCAGCAACGGACAGGGTGGAACAGGGGGCTACACCTTC.

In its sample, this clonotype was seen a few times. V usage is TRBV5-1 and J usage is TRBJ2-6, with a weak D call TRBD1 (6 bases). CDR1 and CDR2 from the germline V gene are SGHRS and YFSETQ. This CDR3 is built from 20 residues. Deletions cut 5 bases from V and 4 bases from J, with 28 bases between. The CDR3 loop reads CASRSPTPDREGQGANVLTF. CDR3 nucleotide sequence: TGCGCCAGCAGGTCCCCAACCCCGGACAGAGAAGGGCAAGGGGCCAACGTCCTGACTTTC.

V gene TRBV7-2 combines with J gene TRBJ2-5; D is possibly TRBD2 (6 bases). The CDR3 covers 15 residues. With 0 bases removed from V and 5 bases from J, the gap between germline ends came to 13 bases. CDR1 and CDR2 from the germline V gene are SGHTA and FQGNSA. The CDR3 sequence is CASSLAPGVWETQYF. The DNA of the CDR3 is TGTGCCAGCAGCTTAGCTCCGGGGGTTTGGGAGACCCAGTACTTC.

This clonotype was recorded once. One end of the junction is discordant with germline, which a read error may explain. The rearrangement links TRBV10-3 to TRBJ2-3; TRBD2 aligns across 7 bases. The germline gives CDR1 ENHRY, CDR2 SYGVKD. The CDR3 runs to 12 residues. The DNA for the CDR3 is TGTACCATCAGGGCGGGAGCAGATACGCAGTATTTT. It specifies CTIRAGADTQYF.

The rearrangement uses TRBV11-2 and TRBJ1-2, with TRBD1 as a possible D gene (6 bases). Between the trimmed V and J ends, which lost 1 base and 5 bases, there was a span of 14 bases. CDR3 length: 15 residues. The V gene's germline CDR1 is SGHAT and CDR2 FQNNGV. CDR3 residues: CASSLGPGAEYGYTF. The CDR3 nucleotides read TGTGCCAGCAGCTTAGGCCCGGGGGCAGAATATGGCTACACCTTC.

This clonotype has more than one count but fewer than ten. The CDR3 bases are TGCGCCAGCAGCCAAGGTAACAAGGCCGAGCAGTACTTC. Amino acids: CASSQGNKAEQYF. The V and J genes are TRBV4-1 and TRBJ2-7; D is ambiguous. Germline V gives CDR1 MGHRA, CDR2 YSYEKL. CDR3 length: 13 residues. Trimming removed 1 base from V and 6 bases from J, with 10 bases in between.

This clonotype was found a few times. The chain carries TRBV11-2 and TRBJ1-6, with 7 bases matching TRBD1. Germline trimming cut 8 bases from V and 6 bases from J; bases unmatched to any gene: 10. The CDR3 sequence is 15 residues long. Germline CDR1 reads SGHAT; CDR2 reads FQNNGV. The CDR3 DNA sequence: TGTGCCAGCCGCCCCCCGGGACAGCTTAATTCACCCCTCCACTTT. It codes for CASRPPGQLNSPLHF. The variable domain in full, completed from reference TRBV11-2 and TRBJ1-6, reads EAGVAQSPRYKIIEKRQSVAFWCNPISGHATLYWYQQILGQGPKLLIQFQNNGVVDDSQLPKDRFSAERLKGVDSTLKIQPAKLEDSAVYLCASRPPGQLNSPLHFGNGTRLTVT.

CDR3 protein: CSAPEVSSGTLSGNEQFF. The CDR3 nucleotides read TGCAGTGCCCCCGAGGTGTCTAGCGGGACCCTGAGCGGCAATGAGCAGTTCTTC. The chain carries TRBV20-1 and TRBJ2-1; 9 bases map to TRBD2. Germline CDR1 is DFQATT and CDR2 is SNEGSKA (reference sequence). The CDR3 contains 18 residues. The ends lost 6 bases at V and 6 bases at J; junction bases unmatched: 21.

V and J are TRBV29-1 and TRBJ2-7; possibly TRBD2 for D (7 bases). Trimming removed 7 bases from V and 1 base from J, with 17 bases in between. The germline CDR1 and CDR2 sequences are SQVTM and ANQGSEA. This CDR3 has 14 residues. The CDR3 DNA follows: TGCAGCGGAGTACTAGGGGGGGCATCCTACGAGCAGTACTTC. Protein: CSGVLGGASYEQYF.

CDR3 sequence reads: CAWSVPGQVDEQFF. The CDR3 nucleotides read TGTGCCTGGAGTGTTCCGGGACAGGTCGACGAGCAGTTCTTC. The chain joins TRBV30 to TRBJ2-1; the match to TRBD1 covers 8 bases. With V trimmed by 0 bases and J by 10 bases, 8 bases remained unmatched. There are 14 residues in the CDR3. Germline V gene sequence: CDR1 GTSNPN, CDR2 SVGIG (reference sequence).

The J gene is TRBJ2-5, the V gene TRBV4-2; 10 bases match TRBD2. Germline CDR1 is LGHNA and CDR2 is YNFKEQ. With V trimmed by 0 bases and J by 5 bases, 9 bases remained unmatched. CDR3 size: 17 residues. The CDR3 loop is CASSQDLSGGAWETQYF. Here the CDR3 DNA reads TGTGCCAGCAGCCAAGATCTAAGCGGGGGGGCCTGGGAGACCCAGTACTTC.

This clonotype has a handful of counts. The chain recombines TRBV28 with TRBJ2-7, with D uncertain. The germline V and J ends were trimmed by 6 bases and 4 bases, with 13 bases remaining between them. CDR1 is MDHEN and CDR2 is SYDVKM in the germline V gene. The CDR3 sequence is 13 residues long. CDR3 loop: CASSQNRVYEQYF. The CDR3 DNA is TGTGCCAGCAGCCAAAACCGGGTTTACGAGCAGTACTTC.

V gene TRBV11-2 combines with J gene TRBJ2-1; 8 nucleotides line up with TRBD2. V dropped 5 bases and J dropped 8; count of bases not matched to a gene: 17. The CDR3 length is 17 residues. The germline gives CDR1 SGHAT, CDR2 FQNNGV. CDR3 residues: CASSPAHGSGGPDEQFF. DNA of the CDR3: TGTGCCAGCAGCCCGGCCCACGGTTCGGGAGGGCCCGATGAGCAGTTCTTC.

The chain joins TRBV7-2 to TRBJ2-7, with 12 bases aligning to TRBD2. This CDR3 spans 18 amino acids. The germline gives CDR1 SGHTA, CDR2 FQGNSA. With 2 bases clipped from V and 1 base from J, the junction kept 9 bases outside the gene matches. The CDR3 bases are TGTGCCAGCAGCTTACATGTAGGGACTAGCGGGCCTTCCTACGAGCAGTACTTC. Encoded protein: CASSLHVGTSGPSYEQYF.

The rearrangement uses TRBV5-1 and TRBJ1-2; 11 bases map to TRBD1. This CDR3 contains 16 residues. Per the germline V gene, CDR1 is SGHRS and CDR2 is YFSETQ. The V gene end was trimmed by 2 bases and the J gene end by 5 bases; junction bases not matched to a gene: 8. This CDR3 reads CASSLGQGATGYGYTF. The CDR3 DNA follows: TGCGCCAGCAGCTTAGGACAGGGGGCGACGGGGTATGGCTACACCTTC.

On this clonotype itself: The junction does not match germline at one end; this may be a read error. The CDR3 is CASSSAAGCTF. CDR3 bases: TGTGCCAGCAGCAGCGCGGCTGGCTGCACCTTC. The chain employs TRBV3-1 and TRBJ1-2; D ambiguous. This CDR3 is built from 11 residues. Germline CDR1 is LGHDT and CDR2 is YNNKEL (reference sequence).

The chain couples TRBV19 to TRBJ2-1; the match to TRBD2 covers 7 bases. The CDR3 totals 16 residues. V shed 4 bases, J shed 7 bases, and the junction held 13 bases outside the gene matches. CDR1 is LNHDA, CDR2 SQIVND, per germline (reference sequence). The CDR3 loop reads CASSTPAGPRGNEQFF. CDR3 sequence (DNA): TGTGCCAGTAGTACTCCAGCGGGGCCTCGGGGAAATGAGCAGTTCTTC.

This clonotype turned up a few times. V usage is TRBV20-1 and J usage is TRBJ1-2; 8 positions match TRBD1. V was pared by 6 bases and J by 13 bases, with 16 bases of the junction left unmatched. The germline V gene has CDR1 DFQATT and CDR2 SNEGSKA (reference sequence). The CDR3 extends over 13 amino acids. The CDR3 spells CSAATDRGGSCTF. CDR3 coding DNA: TGCAGTGCGGCTACCGACAGGGGTGGATCCTGCACCTTC.

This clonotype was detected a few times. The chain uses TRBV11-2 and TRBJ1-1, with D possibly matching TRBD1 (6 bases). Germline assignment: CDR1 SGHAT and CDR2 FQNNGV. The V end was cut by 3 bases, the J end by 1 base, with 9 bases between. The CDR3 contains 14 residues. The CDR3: CASSFDRRNTEAFF. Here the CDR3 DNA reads TGTGCCAGCAGCTTTGACAGGCGGAACACTGAAGCTTTCTTT.

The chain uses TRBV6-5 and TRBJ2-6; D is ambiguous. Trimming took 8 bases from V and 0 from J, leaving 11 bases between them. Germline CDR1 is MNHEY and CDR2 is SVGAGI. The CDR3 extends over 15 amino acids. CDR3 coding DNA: TGTGCCAGCGGAGCCGAGCACTCTGGGGCCAACGTCCTGACTTTC. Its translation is CASGAEHSGANVLTF.

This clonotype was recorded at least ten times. In DNA form, the CDR3 reads TGTGCCAGCAGCTTAGTAGATACGCAGTATTTT. Encoded protein: CASSLVDTQYF. This chain joins TRBV7-2 and TRBJ2-3; D is unresolved. The germline CDR1 and CDR2 sequences are SGHTA and FQGNSA. This CDR3 is 11 amino acids long. V was shortened by 1 base and J by 5 bases, with 1 base between the two germline ends.

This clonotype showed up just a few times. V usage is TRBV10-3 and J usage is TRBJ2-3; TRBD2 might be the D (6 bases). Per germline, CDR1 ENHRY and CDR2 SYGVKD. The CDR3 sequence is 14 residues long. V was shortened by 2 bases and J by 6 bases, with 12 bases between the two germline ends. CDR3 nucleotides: TGTGCCATCAGTGAGAGCCGGGGGTGGGATACGCAGTATTTT. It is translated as CAISESRGWDTQYF.

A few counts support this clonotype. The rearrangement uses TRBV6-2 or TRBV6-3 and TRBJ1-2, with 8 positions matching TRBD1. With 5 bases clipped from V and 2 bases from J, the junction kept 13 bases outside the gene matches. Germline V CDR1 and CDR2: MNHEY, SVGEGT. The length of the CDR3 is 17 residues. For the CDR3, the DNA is TGTGCCAGCAGTACTCTGGACAGGGTCGCTTCCAACTATGGCTACACCTTC. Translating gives CASSTLDRVASNYGYTF.

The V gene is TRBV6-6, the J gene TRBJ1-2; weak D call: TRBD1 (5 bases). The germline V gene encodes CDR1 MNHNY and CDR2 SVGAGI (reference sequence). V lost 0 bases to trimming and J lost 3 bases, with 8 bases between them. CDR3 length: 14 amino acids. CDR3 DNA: TGTGCCAGCAGTTACTCGGGGGTCTACTATGGCTACACCTTC. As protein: CASSYSGVYYGYTF.

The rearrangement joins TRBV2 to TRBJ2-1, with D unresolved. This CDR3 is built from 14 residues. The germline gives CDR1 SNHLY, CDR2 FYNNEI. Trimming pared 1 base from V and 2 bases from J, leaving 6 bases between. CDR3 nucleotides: TGTGCCAGCAGTGAAGAAGACACCTACAATGAGCAGTTCTTC. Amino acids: CASSEEDTYNEQFF.

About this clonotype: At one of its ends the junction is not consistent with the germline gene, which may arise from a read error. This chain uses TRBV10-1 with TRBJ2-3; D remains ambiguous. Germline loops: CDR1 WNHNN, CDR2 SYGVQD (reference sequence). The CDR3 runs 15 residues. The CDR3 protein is CASSESIEVTDMQYF. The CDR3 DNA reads TGCGCCAGCAGTGAGTCGATCGAAGTCACAGATATGCAGTATTTT.